This T cell receptor beta chain originates from a study of cytomegalovirus exposure and HLA in healthy donors. PCR involved 60 Vbeta and 13 Jbeta primers. Sequencing was performed with immunoSEQ multiplex PCR; in TCRdb, only in-frame clones are kept and a portion is missing. The sample yields roughly 170,000 clones, around three quarters seen once. Germline CDR1 and CDR2: MDHEN and SYDVKM. The V gene end was trimmed by 6 bases and the J gene end by 14 bases; junction bases not matched to a gene: 7. This CDR3 is 11 amino acids long. This chain joins TRBV28 and TRBJ1-2, with TRBD1 identical over 9 bases. The source of this sequence is a boy aged 10-17 years in good health and CMV-seronegative. The material sequenced was PBMCs. For the CDR3, the DNA is TGTGCCAGCAGGGGGGACAGGGCTGAAACCTTC. As protein: CASRGDRAETF.